The 16 T cell receptor beta chains in this list originate from one sample, sequenced in a study of shared clonotypes between healthy human individuals. Assay used: immunoSEQ multiplex PCR; TCRdb lists only in-frame clones, some missing. The table includes 450,000 to 600,000 clones, 79% detected once. The specimen sequenced was PBMCs. These receptors all come from a woman between 40 and 50 years old in good health. Some clones in this sample may be carry-over from other donors' samples.

The chain links TRBV10-1 to TRBJ2-5, with 8 bases fitting TRBD2. CDR1 is WNHNN, CDR2 SYGVQD, per germline (reference sequence). CDR3 size: 20 residues. The V gene end was trimmed by 0 bases and the J gene end by 3 bases; junction bases not matched to a gene: 18. DNA for the CDR3: TGCGCCAGCAGTGAGTCCTGGACGAAGACGGGAGGGTTGAAAGAAGAGACCCAGTACTTC. Protein: CASSESWTKTGGLKEETQYF.

A remark on this clone: This same CDR3 is encoded by further DNA sequences in the sample. The chain joins TRBV5-4 to TRBJ2-6; no reliable D call. V lost 0 bases, J lost 2 bases, and 6 bases lay in between. This CDR3 spans 15 amino acids. In germline, CDR1 is SGHNT, CDR2 YYREEE (reference sequence). DNA for the CDR3: TGTGCCAGCAGCTTGGCCGGTACTGGGGCCAACGTCCTGACTTTC. Its translation: CASSLAGTGANVLTF.

The rearrangement joins TRBV2 to TRBJ2-3; 7 bases are a match to TRBD2. The CDR3 covers 15 residues. With 10 bases clipped from V and 0 bases from J, the junction kept 10 bases outside the gene matches. Germline V gene sequence: CDR1 SNHLY, CDR2 FYNNEI. The CDR3 DNA follows: TGTGCCACCGGTACCGGGAGGCCTAGCACAGATACGCAGTATTTT. Translated: CATGTGRPSTDTQYF.

The chain is built from TRBV7-6 and TRBJ2-7; a possible D gene is TRBD2 (6 bases). CDR3 length equals 16 residues. Trimming took 5 bases from V and 0 from J, leaving 17 bases between them. Germline V CDR1 and CDR2: SGHVS, FNYEAQ. CDR3 in DNA: TGTGCCAGCAGCCTCGGGGGTGGGTACCTCTCCTACGAGCAGTACTTC. Encoded protein: CASSLGGGYLSYEQYF.

This clone was counted a few times. A far larger clone lies a single base away; this is likely a read error. The DNA of the CDR3 is TGTGCCAGCATCTCAACAGGGGTAAAACTGTTTTTT. It is translated as CASISTGVKLFF. The gene calls are TRBV2 and TRBJ1-4; 7 positions agree with TRBD1. The junction had 6 bases not matched to a gene; V was cut back by 7 bases and J by 10 bases. Germline V gene data show CDR1 as SNHLY and CDR2 as FYNNEI. CDR3 length: 12 amino acids.

The chain carries TRBV12-5 and TRBJ2-1, with 9 positions matching TRBD2. CDR3 size: 15 residues. V lost 3 bases to trimming and J lost 9 bases; unmatched junction nucleotides: 9. The germline CDR1 and CDR2 sequences are LGHNT and FRNRAP. DNA of the CDR3: TGTGCTAGTGGTTTCTCTAGCGGGACCCCCTTTGAGCAGTTCTTC. It is translated as CASGFSSGTPFEQFF.

The CDR3 nucleotides are TGTGTCAGAAGCGACCGGGACGGAGCACAGAATGAAAAACTGTTTTTT. It encodes CVRSDRDGAQNEKLFF. The gene calls are TRBV7-5 and TRBJ1-4. TRBV7-5 is a known pseudogene. The CDR3 runs to 16 residues.

The chain combines TRBV28 with TRBJ2-1; D uncertain. The CDR3 loop spans 16 amino acids. Trimming took 7 bases from V and 7 from J, leaving 23 bases between them. Germline CDR1 and CDR2: MDHEN and SYDVKM. The CDR3 coding sequence is TGTGCCAGCAAGGCCCAGGAATCGACGGCTCGGAATGAGCAGTTCTTC. It translates to CASKAQESTARNEQFF.

This chain joins TRBV4-3 and TRBJ2-5; the D gene is possibly TRBD2 (6 bases). The CDR3 has 15 residues. Germline assignment: CDR1 LGHNA and CDR2 YSLEER. Trimming pared 0 bases from V and 4 bases from J, leaving 12 bases between. The CDR3 region is CASSQDWGDRETQYF. CDR3 DNA: TGCGCCAGCAGCCAAGATTGGGGGGACCGAGAGACCCAGTACTTC.

The rearrangement uses TRBV27 and TRBJ1-4, with D possibly matching TRBD1 (6 bases). The CDR3 extends over 13 amino acids. Deletions cut 9 bases from V and 3 bases from J, with 11 bases between. Germline CDR1 reads MNHEY; CDR2 reads SMNVEV (reference sequence). CDR3 residues: CASRDTPNEKLFF. Here the CDR3 DNA reads TGTGCCAGTCGGGACACCCCTAATGAAAAACTGTTTTTT.

V and J are TRBV30 and TRBJ2-3; TRBD2 might be the D (5 bases). Germline CDR1 is GTSNPN and CDR2 is SVGIG (reference sequence). Deletions cut 0 bases from V and 2 bases from J, with 12 bases between. The CDR3 runs to 15 residues. Here the CDR3 reads CAWSVGGGPTDTQYF. CDR3 coding DNA: TGTGCCTGGAGTGTAGGTGGCGGGCCCACAGATACGCAGTATTTT.

J is TRBJ2-5 and V is TRBV6-1; D tentatively reads TRBD1 or TRBD2 (5 bases each). The J call is doubtful: the DNA matches TRBJ2-7 better. Per the germline V gene, CDR1 is MNHNS and CDR2 is SASEGT. CDR3 size: 15 residues. CDR3 region: CASSRDGGGRDEQYF. The CDR3 region has the DNA TGTGCCAGCAGCCGAGATGGTGGGGGTCGAGACGAGCAGTACTTC.

This clone appeared a few times. The sample has other DNA sequences that encode this CDR3 too. V usage is TRBV5-4 and J usage is TRBJ1-2; TRBD1 matches at 7 bases. Germline CDR1 and CDR2: SGHNT and YYREEE (reference sequence). CDR3 length: 13 amino acids. Trimming took 4 bases from V and 2 from J; bases not matched to a gene: 2. The CDR3, as DNA: TGTGCCAGCAGCGCGGACAGGAACTATGGCTACACCTTC. Translated, it gives CASSADRNYGYTF. Full variable domain (rest looked up from reference TRBV5-4 and TRBJ1-2): ETGVTQSPTHLIKTRGQQVTLRCSSQSGHNTVSWYQQALGQGPQFIFQYYREEENGRGNFPPRFSGLQFPNYSSELNVNALELDDSALYLCASSADRNYGYTFGSGTRLTVV.

The chain has TRBV28 and TRBJ1-2; maybe TRBD1 (5 bases). The CDR3 loop spans 13 amino acids. Germline values: CDR1 MDHEN, CDR2 SYDVKM. Trimming cost V 2 bases and J 8 bases, with 12 bases left between them. This CDR3 reads CASSLAARGGYTF. The CDR3 DNA reads as TGTGCCAGCAGTTTAGCCGCCCGGGGGGGCTACACCTTC.

This clone was picked up one time. The chain employs TRBV9 and TRBJ2-7, with D unclear. The V gene's germline CDR1 is SGDLS and CDR2 YYNGEE. The CDR3 consists of 13 residues. Trimming stripped 0 bases from V and 6 bases from J, with 10 bases between. CDR3 DNA sequence: TGTGCCAGCAGCGTAGTTGGCAGATCCGAGCAGTACTTC. Translation: CASSVVGRSEQYF.

The V call is TRBV18, the J call TRBJ2-7; 10 bases match TRBD1. V lost 3 bases and J lost 5; bases outside the gene matches: 7. This CDR3 spans 15 amino acids. Germline CDR1 KGHSH, CDR2 LQKENI. The CDR3 loop is CASSPRQGAGDEQYF. The DNA of the CDR3 is TGTGCCAGCTCACCCCGACAGGGGGCGGGCGACGAGCAGTACTTC.